The 5 T cell receptor beta chains below come from one sample, sequenced in a study of technical replicates of blood from a handful of donors. TCRdb keeps only in-frame clones here, not all; method: immunoSEQ multiplex PCR. The sample lists some 50,000 clones; less than 95% were seen once. The sample comprised T cells isolated from PBMCs. These receptor sequences come from a human donor in good health.

V usage is TRBV4-3 and J usage is TRBJ1-2, with a possible D match to TRBD1 (5 bases). Per germline, CDR1 LGHNA and CDR2 YSLEER. Trimming removed 5 bases at V and 4 bases at J, with 20 bases between. The CDR3 is 16 amino acids. CDR3 sequence: CASSVSTGRKTYGYTF. CDR3 in DNA: TGCGCCAGCAGCGTGAGTACAGGTCGAAAGACCTATGGCTACACCTTC.

The chain uses TRBV5-4 and TRBJ1-1; D unclear. Germline lookup yields CDR1 SGHNT and CDR2 YYREEE (reference sequence). V lost 0 bases and J 2 bases, leaving 8 bases between the germline ends. The CDR3 runs to 14 residues. The CDR3, as DNA: TGTGCCAGCAGCTTGGACCTCAGAAACACTGAAGCTTTCTTT. Amino acids: CASSLDLRNTEAFF. The full variable domain, rest sourced from reference TRBV5-4 and TRBJ1-1, is ETGVTQSPTHLIKTRGQQVTLRCSSQSGHNTVSWYQQALGQGPQFIFQYYREEENGRGNFPPRFSGLQFPNYSSELNVNALELDDSALYLCASSLDLRNTEAFFGQGTRLTVV.

The V gene is TRBV14, the J gene TRBJ2-3; 15 bases fit TRBD2. The CDR3 sequence is 17 residues long. The V segment lost 4 bases and the J segment 6 bases; nucleotides outside the gene matches: 8. Germline V gene lookup returns CDR1 SGHDN and CDR2 FVKESK. CDR3 amino acids: CASSPGLAGGHWDTQYF. In DNA, the CDR3 is TGTGCCAGCAGCCCAGGACTAGCGGGAGGGCATTGGGATACGCAGTATTTT.

The chain carries TRBV7-9 and TRBJ2-5, with D unresolved. The CDR3 covers 12 residues. CDR1 and CDR2 from the germline V gene are SEHNR and FQNEAQ (reference sequence). V was clipped by 1 base and J by 10 bases, with 10 bases between them. This chain's CDR3 is CASSLEPRNQYF. The CDR3 DNA reads TGTGCCAGCAGCTTAGAGCCTAGAAACCAGTACTTC.

The chain is built from TRBV5-1 and TRBJ1-1, with 7 bases identical to TRBD1. V was pared by 2 bases and J by 2 bases, with 12 bases of the junction left unmatched. The CDR3 is 17 residues long. In germline, CDR1 is SGHRS, CDR2 YFSETQ. In DNA form, the CDR3 reads TGCGCCAGCAGCTTCAAAGCGACAGGGTTAGCTAACACTGAAGCTTTCTTT. It specifies CASSFKATGLANTEAFF. Full variable domain (rest looked up from reference TRBV5-1 and TRBJ1-1): KAGVTQTPRYLIKTRGQQVTLSCSPISGHRSVSWYQQTPGQGLQFLFEYFSETQRNKGNFPGRFSGRQFSNSRSEMNVSTLELGDSALYLCASSFKATGLANTEAFFGQGTRLTVV.